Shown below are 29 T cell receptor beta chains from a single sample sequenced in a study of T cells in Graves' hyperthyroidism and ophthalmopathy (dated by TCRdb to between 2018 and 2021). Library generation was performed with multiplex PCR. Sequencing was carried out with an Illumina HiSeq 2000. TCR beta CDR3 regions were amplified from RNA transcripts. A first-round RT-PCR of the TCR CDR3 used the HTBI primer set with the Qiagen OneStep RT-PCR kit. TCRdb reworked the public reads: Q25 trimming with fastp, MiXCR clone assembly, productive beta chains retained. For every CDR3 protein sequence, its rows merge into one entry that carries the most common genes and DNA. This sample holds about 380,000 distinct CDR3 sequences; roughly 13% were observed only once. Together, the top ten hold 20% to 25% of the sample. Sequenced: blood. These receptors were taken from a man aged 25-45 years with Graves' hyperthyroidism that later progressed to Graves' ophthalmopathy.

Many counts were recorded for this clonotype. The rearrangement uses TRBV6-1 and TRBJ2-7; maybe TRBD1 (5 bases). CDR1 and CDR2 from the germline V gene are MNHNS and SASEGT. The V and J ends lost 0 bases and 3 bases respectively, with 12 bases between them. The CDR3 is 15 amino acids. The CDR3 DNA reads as TGTGCCAGCAGTGAAGCGCCAGGGAAAGGCTACGAGCAGTACTTC. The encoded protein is CASSEAPGKGYEQYF.

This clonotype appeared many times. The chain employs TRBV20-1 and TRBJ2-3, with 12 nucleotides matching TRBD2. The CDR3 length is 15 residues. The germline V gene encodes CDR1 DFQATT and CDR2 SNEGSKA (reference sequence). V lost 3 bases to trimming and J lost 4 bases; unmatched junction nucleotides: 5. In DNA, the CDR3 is TGCAGTGCTAGGCGACTAGCGGGGGCCGCAGATACGCAGTATTTT. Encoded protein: CSARRLAGAADTQYF.

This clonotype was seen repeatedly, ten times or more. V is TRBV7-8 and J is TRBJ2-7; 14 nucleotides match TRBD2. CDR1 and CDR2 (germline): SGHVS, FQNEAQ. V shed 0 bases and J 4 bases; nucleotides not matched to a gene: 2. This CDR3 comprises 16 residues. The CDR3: CASSLAGLAGGYEQYF. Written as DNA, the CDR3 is TGTGCCAGCAGCTTAGCCGGACTAGCGGGGGGTTACGAGCAGTACTTC.

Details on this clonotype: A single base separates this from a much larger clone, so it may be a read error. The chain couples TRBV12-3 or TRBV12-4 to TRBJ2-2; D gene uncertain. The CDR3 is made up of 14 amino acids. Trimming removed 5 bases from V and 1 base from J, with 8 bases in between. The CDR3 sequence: CASSPQQNTGELFF. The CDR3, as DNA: TGTGCCAGCAGTCCCCAACAGAACACCGGGGAGCTGTTTTTT.

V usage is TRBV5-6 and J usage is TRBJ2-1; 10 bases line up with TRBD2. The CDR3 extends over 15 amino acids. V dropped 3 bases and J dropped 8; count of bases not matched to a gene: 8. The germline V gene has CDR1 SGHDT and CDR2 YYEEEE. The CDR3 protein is CASSSMASGGDEQFF. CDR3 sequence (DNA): TGTGCCAGCAGCTCTATGGCTAGCGGGGGAGATGAGCAGTTCTTC.

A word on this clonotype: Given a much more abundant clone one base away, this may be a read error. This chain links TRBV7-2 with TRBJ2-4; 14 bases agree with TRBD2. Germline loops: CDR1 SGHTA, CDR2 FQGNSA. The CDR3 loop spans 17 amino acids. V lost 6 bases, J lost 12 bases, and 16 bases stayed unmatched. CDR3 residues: CASRLTSGGAIGDTQYF. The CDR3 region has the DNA TGTGCCAGCAGGCTGACTAGCGGGGGGGCGATTGGGGACACTCAGTACTTC.

In nucleotides, the CDR3 is TGCAGTGCTAGACCTGTGGTGGGGGCTAACACCGGGGAGCTGTTTTTT. Translating gives CSARPVVGANTGELFF. The chain is built from TRBV20-1 and TRBJ2-2; D perhaps matches TRBD1 (6 bases). The CDR3 consists of 16 residues. Deletions cut 2 bases from V and 2 bases from J, with 15 bases between. Per germline, CDR1 DFQATT and CDR2 SNEGSKA (reference sequence).

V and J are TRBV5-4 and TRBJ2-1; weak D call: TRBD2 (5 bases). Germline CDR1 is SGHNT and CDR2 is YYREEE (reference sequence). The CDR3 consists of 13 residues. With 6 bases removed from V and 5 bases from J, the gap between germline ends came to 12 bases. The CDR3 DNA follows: TGTGCCAGCAAGGAGACTACCCACAATGAGCAGTTCTTC. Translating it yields CASKETTHNEQFF. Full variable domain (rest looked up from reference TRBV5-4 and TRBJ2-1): ETGVTQSPTHLIKTRGQQVTLRCSSQSGHNTVSWYQQALGQGPQFIFQYYREEENGRGNFPPRFSGLQFPNYSSELNVNALELDDSALYLCASKETTHNEQFFGPGTRLTVL.

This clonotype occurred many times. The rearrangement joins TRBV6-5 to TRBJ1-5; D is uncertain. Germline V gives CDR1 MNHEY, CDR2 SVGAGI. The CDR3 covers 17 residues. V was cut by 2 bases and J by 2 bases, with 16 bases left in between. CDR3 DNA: TGTGCCAGCAGTTACAAAGACCTCTCCCGGGGCAATCAGCCCCAGCATTTT. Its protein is CASSYKDLSRGNQPQHF.

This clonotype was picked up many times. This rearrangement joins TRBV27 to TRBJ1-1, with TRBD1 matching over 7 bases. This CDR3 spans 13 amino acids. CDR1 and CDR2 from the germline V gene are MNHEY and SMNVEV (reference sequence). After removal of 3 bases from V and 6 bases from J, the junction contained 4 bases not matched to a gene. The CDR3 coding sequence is TGTGCCAGCAGTTTCCTCGGGACAGCTGAAGCTTTCTTT. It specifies CASSFLGTAEAFF.

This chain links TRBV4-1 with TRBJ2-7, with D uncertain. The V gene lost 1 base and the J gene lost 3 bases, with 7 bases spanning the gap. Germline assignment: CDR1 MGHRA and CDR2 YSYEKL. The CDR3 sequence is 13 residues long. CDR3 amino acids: CASSQVRSYEQYF. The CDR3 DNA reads TGCGCCAGCAGCCAAGTGCGCAGCTACGAGCAGTACTTC.

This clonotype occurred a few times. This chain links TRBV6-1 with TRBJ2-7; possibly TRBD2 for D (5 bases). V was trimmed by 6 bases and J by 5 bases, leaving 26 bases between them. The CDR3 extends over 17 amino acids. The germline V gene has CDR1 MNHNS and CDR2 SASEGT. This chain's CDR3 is CASRRTLRVVVGDEQYF. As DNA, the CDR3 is TGTGCCAGCAGGAGGACTCTCAGAGTAGTGGTGGGTGACGAGCAGTACTTC.

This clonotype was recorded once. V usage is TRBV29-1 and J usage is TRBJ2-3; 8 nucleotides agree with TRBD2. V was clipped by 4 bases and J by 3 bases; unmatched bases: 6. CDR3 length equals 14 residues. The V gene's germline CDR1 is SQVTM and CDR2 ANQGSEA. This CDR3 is CSVVPGGYTDTQYF. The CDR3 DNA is TGCAGCGTTGTGCCGGGGGGGTATACAGATACGCAGTATTTT.

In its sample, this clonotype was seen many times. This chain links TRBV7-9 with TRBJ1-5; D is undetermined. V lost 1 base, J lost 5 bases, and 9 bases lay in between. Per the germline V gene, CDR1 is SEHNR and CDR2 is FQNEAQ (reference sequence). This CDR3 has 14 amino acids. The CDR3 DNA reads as TGTGCCAGCAGCTTAGGGGGTTCCGATCAGCCCCAGCATTTT. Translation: CASSLGGSDQPQHF.

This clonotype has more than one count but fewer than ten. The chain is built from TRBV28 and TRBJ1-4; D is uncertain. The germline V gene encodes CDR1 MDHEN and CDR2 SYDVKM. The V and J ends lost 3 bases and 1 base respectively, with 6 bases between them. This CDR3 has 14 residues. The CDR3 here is CASSFAGTNEKLFF. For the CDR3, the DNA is TGTGCCAGCAGTTTTGCCGGAACTAATGAAAAACTGTTTTTT.

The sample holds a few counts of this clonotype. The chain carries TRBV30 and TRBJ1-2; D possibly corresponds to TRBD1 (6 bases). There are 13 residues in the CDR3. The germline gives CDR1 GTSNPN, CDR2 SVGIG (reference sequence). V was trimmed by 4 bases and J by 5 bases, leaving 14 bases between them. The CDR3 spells CAWTLGGAYGYTF. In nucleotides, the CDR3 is TGTGCCTGGACGTTGGGGGGGGCGTATGGCTACACCTTC.

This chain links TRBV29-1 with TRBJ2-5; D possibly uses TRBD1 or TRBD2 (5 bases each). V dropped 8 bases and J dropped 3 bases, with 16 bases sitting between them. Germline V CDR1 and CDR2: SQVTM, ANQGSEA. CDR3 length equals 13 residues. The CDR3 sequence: CSTQWGSKETQYF. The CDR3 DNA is TGCAGCACTCAATGGGGGTCGAAAGAGACCCAGTACTTC.

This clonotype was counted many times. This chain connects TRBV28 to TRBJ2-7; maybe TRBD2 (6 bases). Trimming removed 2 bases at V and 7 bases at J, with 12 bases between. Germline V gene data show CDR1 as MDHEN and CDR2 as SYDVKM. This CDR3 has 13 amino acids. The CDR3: CASSLGPGREQYF. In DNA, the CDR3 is TGTGCCAGCAGTTTAGGCCCAGGGAGGGAGCAGTACTTC.

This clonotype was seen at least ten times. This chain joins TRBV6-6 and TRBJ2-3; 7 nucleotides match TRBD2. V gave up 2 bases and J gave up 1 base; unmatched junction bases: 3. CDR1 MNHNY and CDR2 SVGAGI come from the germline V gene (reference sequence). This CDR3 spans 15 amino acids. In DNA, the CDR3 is TGTGCCAGCAGTTACCGGGGGGTGGGCACAGATACGCAGTATTTT. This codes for CASSYRGVGTDTQYF.

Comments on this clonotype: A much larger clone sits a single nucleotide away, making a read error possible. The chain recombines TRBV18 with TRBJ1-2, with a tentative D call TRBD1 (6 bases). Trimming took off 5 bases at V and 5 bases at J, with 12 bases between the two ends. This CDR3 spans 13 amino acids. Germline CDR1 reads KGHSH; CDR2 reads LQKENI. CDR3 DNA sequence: TGTGCCAGCTCAACCAGACAGGTGTATGGCTACACCTTC. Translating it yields CASSTRQVYGYTF.

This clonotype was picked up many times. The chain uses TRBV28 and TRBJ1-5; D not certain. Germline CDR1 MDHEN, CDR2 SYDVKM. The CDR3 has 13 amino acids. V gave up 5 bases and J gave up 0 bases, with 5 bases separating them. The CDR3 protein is CASSTHSNQPQHF. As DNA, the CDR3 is TGTGCCAGCAGTACCCATAGCAATCAGCCCCAGCATTTT.

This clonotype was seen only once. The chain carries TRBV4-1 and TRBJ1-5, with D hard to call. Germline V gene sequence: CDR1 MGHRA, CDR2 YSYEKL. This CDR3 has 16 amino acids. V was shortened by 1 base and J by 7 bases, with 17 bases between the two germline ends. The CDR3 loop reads CASSQVLGLAGQPQHF. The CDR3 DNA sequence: TGCGCCAGCAGCCAAGTCCTCGGGCTTGCCGGGCAGCCCCAGCATTTT.

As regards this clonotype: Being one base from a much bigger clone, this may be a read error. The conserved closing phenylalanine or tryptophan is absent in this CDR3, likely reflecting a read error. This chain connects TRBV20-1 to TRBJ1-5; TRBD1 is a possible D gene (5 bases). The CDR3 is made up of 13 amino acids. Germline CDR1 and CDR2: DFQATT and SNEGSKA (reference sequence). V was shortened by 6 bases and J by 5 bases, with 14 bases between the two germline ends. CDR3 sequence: CSATPGRDQPQHS. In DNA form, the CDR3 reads TGCAGTGCCACACCGGGACGGGATCAGCCCCAGCATTCT.

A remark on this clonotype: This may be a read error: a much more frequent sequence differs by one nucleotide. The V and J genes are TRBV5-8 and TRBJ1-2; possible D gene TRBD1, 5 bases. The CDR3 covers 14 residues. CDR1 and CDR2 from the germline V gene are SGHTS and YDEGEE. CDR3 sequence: CVSSNVGTIDGYTF. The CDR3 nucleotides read TGTGTCAGCAGCAATGTAGGGACGATCGATGGCTACACCTTC.

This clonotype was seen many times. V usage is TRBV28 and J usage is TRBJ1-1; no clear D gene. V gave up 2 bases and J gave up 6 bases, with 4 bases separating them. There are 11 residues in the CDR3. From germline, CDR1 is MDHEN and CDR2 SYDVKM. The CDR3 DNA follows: TGTGCCAGCAGTTTACAGGCTGAAGCTTTCTTT. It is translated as CASSLQAEAFF.

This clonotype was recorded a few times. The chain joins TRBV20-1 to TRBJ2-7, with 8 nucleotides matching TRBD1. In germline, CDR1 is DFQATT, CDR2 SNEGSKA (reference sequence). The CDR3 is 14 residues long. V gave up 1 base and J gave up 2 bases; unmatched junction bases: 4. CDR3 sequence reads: CSARGGQAAYEQYF. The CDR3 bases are TGCAGTGCTAGAGGGGGACAGGCCGCCTACGAGCAGTACTTC.

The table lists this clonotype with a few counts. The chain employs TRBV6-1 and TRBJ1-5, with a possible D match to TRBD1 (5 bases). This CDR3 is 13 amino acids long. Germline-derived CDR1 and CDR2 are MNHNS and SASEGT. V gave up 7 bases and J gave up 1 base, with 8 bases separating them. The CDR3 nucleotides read TGTGCCAGCAAACGGGACAGCAATCAGCCCCAGCATTTT. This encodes CASKRDSNQPQHF.

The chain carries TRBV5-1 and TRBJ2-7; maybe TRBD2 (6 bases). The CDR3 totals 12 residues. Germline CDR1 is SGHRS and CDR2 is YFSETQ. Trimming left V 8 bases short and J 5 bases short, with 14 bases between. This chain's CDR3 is CARGMGGHEQYF. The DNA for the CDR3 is TGCGCCAGGGGTATGGGGGGTCACGAGCAGTACTTC.

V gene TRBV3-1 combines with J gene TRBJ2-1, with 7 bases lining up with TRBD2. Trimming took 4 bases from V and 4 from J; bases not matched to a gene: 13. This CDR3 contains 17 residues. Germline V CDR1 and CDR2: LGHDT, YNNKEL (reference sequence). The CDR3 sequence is CASSPPLGDYVYNEQFF. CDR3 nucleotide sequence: TGTGCCAGCAGCCCCCCGCTTGGGGACTACGTTTACAATGAGCAGTTCTTC.